This T cell receptor beta chain was found in a study of patients and donors after allogeneic stem cell transplantation. MiXCR was run by TCRdb on the RT-PCR reads, yielding one entry per CDR3 protein. The table lists approximately 37,000 distinct CDR3 sequences, more than 30% of them singletons. This clonotype appeared many times. Material: blood, either unsorted or a sorted T cell fraction (not recorded which). The TCR sequence derives from a human donor who was either an allogeneic HSCT recipient or a stem cell or donor lymphocyte infusion donor (not recorded which). It is not recorded whose cells these are; they may come from a transplant donor.

CDR3 coding DNA: TGTGCCAGCAGTTCGGTACAGGGCGGGAGCAATCAGCCCCAGCATTTT. Translating it yields CASSSVQGGSNQPQHF. The chain has TRBV7-8 and TRBJ1-5; D perhaps matches TRBD1 (6 bases). The CDR3 is 16 amino acids. Between the trimmed V and J ends, which lost 6 bases and 1 base, there was a span of 16 bases. Germline V gene sequence: CDR1 SGHVS, CDR2 FQNEAQ.